This TCR beta chain came from a study of identical twins. Deletions cut 3 bases from V and 0 bases from J, with 8 bases between. The CDR3 loop spans 14 amino acids. CDR1 and CDR2 (germline): MDHEN, SYDVKM. TCRdb reprocessed the 5' RACE reads via MiXCR and lists one record per CDR3 protein. The sample holds around 240,000 distinct CDR3 sequences; about 7% are singletons and the top ten take roughly 3.9%. This clonotype turned up a few times. These data are also associated with another study on yellow fever vaccine responses in identical twins.

The receptor comes from a woman between 18 and 29 years old in good health. The V call is TRBV28, the J call TRBJ2-5; tentatively, D is TRBD1 or TRBD2 (5 bases each). Sequenced material: memory (CD45RO+) T cells sorted from blood. CDR3 DNA: TGTGCCAGCAGTTTTGGGGGTTACCAAGAGACCCAGTACTTC. This gives the protein CASSFGGYQETQYF.